Each of the 15 T cell receptor beta chains below was sequenced from the same sample in a study of blood T cell repertoires in COVID-19. TCRdb's copy holds only in-frame clones and misses some; the assay was immunoSEQ multiplex PCR. The table includes 150,000 or so clones, roughly 82% detected once. Source material: peripheral blood. The origin of the receptors is a human donor with acute or convalescent COVID-19. The donor label of this sample is uncertain.

This clone occurred a few times. CDR3 region: CASSAIQPYGYTF. The CDR3 nucleotides are TGCGCCAGCTCAGCTATACAGCCGTATGGCTACACCTTC. The chain joins TRBV5-1 to TRBJ1-2; the D is unclear. The V end lost 7 bases, the J end lost 5 bases, and 15 bases lay between the germline ends. The CDR3 extends over 13 amino acids. Germline V CDR1 and CDR2: SGHRS, YFSETQ. The full variable domain, with the rest looked up from reference TRBV5-1 and TRBJ1-2, is KAGVTQTPRYLIKTRGQQVTLSCSPISGHRSVSWYQQTPGQGLQFLFEYFSETQRNKGNFPGRFSGRQFSNSRSEMNVSTLELGDSALYLCASSAIQPYGYTFGSGTRLTVV.

The CDR3 DNA is TGTGCCAGCAGTTTCCGGGACAGGGAATCTCCCCTCCACTTT. It is translated as CASSFRDRESPLHF. The chain links TRBV6-5 to TRBJ1-6, with 9 bases identical to TRBD1. The CDR3 extends over 14 amino acids. V lost 4 bases, J lost 13 bases, and 8 bases stayed unmatched. The germline gives CDR1 MNHEY, CDR2 SVGAGI.

This clone has only a few counts. The chain links TRBV5-4 to TRBJ1-2, with TRBD1 as a possible D gene (5 bases). CDR3 length: 15 residues. Trimming removed 5 bases at V and 6 bases at J, with 20 bases between. Germline CDR1 is SGHNT and CDR2 is YYREEE (reference sequence). CDR3 DNA sequence: TGTGCCAGCAGTCGATGGGACTTTCAAAGGCATGGCTACACCTTC. The encoded protein is CASSRWDFQRHGYTF.

The J gene is TRBJ1-1, the V gene TRBV7-8; possible D gene TRBD1, 6 bases. Between the trimmed V and J ends, which lost 1 base and 3 bases, there was a span of 21 bases. The CDR3 is made up of 18 amino acids. Germline V gives CDR1 SGHVS, CDR2 FQNEAQ. The CDR3 here is CASSLEIVRGTADTEAFF. DNA of the CDR3: TGTGCCAGCAGCTTAGAGATCGTAAGGGGGACGGCAGACACTGAAGCTTTCTTT. The full variable domain, rest sourced from reference TRBV7-8 and TRBJ1-1, is GAGVSQSPRYKVAKRGQDVALRCDPISGHVSLFWYQQALGQGPEFLTYFQNEAQLDKSGLPSDRFFAERPEGSVSTLKIQRTQQEDSAVYLCASSLEIVRGTADTEAFFGQGTRLTVV.

The rearrangement uses TRBV12-3 or TRBV12-4 and TRBJ1-2; D is unresolved. Trimming cost V 5 bases and J 5 bases, with 9 bases left between them. CDR3 length: 12 amino acids. The CDR3 coding sequence is TGTGCCAGCAGTGACCAGAGGTATGGCTACACCTTC. Amino acids: CASSDQRYGYTF.

The rearrangement links TRBV5-1 to TRBJ2-5, with no clear D. Between the trimmed V and J ends, which lost 4 bases and 2 bases, there was a span of 3 bases. Germline lookup yields CDR1 SGHRS and CDR2 YFSETQ. The length of the CDR3 is 11 residues. The CDR3 sequence is CASSLQETQYF. Here the CDR3 DNA reads TGCGCCAGCAGCCTACAAGAGACCCAGTACTTC.

This chain connects TRBV5-1 to TRBJ1-1; the match to TRBD1 covers 9 bases. The CDR3 spans 14 residues. V lost 3 bases to trimming and J lost 4 bases; unmatched junction nucleotides: 4. The germline CDR1 and CDR2 sequences are SGHRS and YFSETQ. As DNA, the CDR3 is TGCGCCAGCAGCTATACGACAGGGGGCACTGAAGCTTTCTTT. Translation gives CASSYTTGGTEAFF.

This sequence joins TRBV18 and TRBJ1-6; no clear D gene. CDR1 and CDR2 (germline): KGHSH, LQKENI. The CDR3 consists of 15 residues. Between the trimmed V and J ends, which lost 6 bases and 8 bases, there was a span of 17 bases. The CDR3 region is CASSLTSRTDSPLHF. The CDR3 coding sequence is TGTGCCAGCTCTCTGACATCACGTACCGATTCACCCCTCCACTTT.

The chain is built from TRBV9 and TRBJ1-2, with D possibly matching TRBD1 (5 bases). V shed 0 bases and J shed 8 bases, with 14 bases lying between them. The germline V gene encodes CDR1 SGDLS and CDR2 YYNGEE. There are 14 residues in the CDR3. The CDR3 DNA is TGTGCCAGCAGCGTAGATACGCAGGGCAGGGGCTACACCTTC. Encoded protein: CASSVDTQGRGYTF.

About this clone itself: One end of the junction fails to match germline, which may point to a read error. The chain joins TRBV5-1 to TRBJ2-7, with 8 bases identical to TRBD1. The germline V gene encodes CDR1 SGHRS and CDR2 YFSETQ. There are 12 residues in the CDR3. CDR3 sequence: CASTLDRDEQYF. The CDR3 nucleotides read TGCGCCAGCACCTTGGACAGGGACGAGCAGTACTTC.

V usage is TRBV15 and J usage is TRBJ1-1, with TRBD1 as a possible D gene (5 bases). Germline CDR1 reads LNHNV; CDR2 reads YYDKDF (reference sequence). CDR3 length equals 14 residues. Trimming stripped 1 base from V and 4 bases from J, with 10 bases between. For the CDR3, the DNA is TGTGCCACCAGCAGAGGCGGGGGGATCACTGAAGCTTTCTTT. It codes for CATSRGGGITEAFF.

The V call is TRBV7-2, the J call TRBJ1-3; D is unresolved. With 1 base removed from V and 3 bases from J, the gap between germline ends came to 10 bases. The germline CDR1 and CDR2 sequences are SGHTA and FQGNSA. CDR3 length: 15 residues. The CDR3: CASSLEGRVGNTIYF. CDR3 in DNA: TGTGCCAGCAGCTTAGAAGGGAGGGTTGGAAACACCATATATTTT.

The chain has TRBV19 and TRBJ1-4; D unresolved. With 5 bases removed from V and 0 bases from J, the gap between germline ends came to 13 bases. The CDR3 extends over 16 amino acids. CDR1 and CDR2 from the germline V gene are LNHDA and SQIVND (reference sequence). The CDR3 DNA sequence: TGTGCCAGTAGTGTCAAGGAGGGTGCAACTAATGAAAAACTGTTTTTT. It encodes CASSVKEGATNEKLFF.

The V and J genes are TRBV9 and TRBJ1-1; unclear D gene. The CDR3 is 15 residues long. Per germline, CDR1 SGDLS and CDR2 YYNGEE. The V end lost 4 bases, the J end lost 3 bases, and 16 bases lay between the germline ends. The CDR3 reads CASSPTPLMDTEAFF. CDR3 bases: TGTGCCAGCAGCCCAACTCCTCTTATGGACACTGAAGCTTTCTTT.

This clone occurred a few times. The rearrangement uses TRBV6-6 and TRBJ2-1; 9 nucleotides line up with TRBD1. CDR1 and CDR2 from the germline V gene are MNHNY and SVGAGI (reference sequence). V was clipped by 5 bases and J by 6 bases; unmatched bases: 8. The CDR3 covers 15 residues. CDR3 amino acids: CASSLLRDRANEQFF. The DNA of the CDR3 is TGTGCCAGCAGTCTACTCCGGGACAGGGCCAATGAGCAGTTCTTC.